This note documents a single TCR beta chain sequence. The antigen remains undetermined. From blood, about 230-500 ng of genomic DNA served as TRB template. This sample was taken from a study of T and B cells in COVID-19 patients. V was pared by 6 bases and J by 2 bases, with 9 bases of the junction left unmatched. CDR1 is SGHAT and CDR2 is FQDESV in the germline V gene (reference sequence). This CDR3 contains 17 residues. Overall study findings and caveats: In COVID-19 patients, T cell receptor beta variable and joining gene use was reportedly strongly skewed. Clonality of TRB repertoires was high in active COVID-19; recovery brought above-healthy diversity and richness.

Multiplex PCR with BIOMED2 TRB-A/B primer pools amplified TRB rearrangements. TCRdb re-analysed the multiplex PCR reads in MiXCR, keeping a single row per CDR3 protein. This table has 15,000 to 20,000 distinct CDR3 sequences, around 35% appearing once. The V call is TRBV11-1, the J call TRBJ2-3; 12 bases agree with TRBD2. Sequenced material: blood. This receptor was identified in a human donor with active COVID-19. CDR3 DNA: TGTGCCAGCAGTCGACGGACTAGCGGGGACAACACAGATACGCAGTATTTT. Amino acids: CASSRRTSGDNTDTQYF. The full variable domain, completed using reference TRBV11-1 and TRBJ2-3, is EAEVAQSPRYKITEKSQAVAFWCDPISGHATLYWYRQILGQGPELLVQFQDESVVDDSQLPKDRFSAERLKGVDSTLKIQPAELGDSAMYLCASSRRTSGDNTDTQYFGPGTRLTVL.